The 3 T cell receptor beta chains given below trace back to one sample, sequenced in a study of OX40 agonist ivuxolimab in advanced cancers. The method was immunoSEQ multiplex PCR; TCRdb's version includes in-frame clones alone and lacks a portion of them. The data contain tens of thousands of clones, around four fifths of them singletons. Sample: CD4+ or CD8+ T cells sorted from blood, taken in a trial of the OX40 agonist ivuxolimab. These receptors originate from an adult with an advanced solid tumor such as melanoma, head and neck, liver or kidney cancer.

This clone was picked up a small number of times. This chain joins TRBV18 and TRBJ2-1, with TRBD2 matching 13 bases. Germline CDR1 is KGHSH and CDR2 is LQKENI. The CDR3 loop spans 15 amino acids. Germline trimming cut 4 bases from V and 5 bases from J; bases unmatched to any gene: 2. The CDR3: CASSQTSGRDNEQFF. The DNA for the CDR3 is TGTGCCAGCTCACAAACTAGCGGGAGGGACAATGAGCAGTTCTTC.

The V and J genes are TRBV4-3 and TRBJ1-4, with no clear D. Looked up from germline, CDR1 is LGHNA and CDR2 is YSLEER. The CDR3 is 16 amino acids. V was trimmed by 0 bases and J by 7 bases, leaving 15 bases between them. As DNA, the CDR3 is TGCGCCAGCAGCCAAGACCACGGGTTCGAGAGTGAAAAACTGTTTTTT. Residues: CASSQDHGFESEKLFF.

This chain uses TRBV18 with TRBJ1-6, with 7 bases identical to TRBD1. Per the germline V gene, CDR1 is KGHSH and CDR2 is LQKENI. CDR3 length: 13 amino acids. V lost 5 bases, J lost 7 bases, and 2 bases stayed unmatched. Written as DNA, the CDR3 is TGTGCCAGCTCATTGACAGGGAATTCACCCCTCCACTTT. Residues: CASSLTGNSPLHF.